A single sample gave rise to the 22 T cell receptor beta chains below, sequenced in a study of blood T cell repertoires in COVID-19. Libraries were prepared by immunoSEQ multiplex PCR; TCRdb keeps only in-frame clonotypes and omits some of them. The sample has a few hundred thousand clones, around 84% seen once; the top ten hold about 10%. The material sequenced was peripheral blood. The receptors were gathered from a man aged 50 or older with active or convalescent COVID-19.

The chain employs TRBV7-2 and TRBJ2-3; 8 bases fit TRBD1. The CDR3 is 14 residues long. Germline lookup yields CDR1 SGHTA and CDR2 FQGNSA. V dropped 5 bases and J dropped 4; count of bases not matched to a gene: 5. The DNA of the CDR3 is TGTGCCAGCAGCCCAATCAGGGGGCCAGATACGCAGTATTTT. Translating gives CASSPIRGPDTQYF. Combining the CDR3 with reference TRBV7-2 and TRBJ2-3 gives the whole variable domain GAGVSQSPSNKVTEKGKDVELRCDPISGHTALYWYRQSLGQGLEFLIYFQGNSAPDKSGLPSDRFSAERTGGSVSTLTIQRTQQEDSAVYLCASSPIRGPDTQYFGPGTRLTVL.

The J gene is TRBJ1-2, the V gene TRBV28, with 8 positions matching TRBD1. J gave up 2 bases and V 6 bases, and 8 bases lay outside the gene matches. CDR1 is MDHEN, CDR2 SYDVKM, per germline. The CDR3 extends over 15 amino acids. CDR3 nucleotides: TGTGCCAGCAGAATTCGACAGGGGTCGAACTATGGCTACACCTTC. It translates to CASRIRQGSNYGYTF.

The chain has TRBV29-1 and TRBJ2-1; TRBD2 matches at 8 bases. The CDR3 contains 14 residues. The germline gives CDR1 SQVTM, CDR2 ANQGSEA. The J segment lost 7 bases and the V segment lost 7 bases, leaving 12 bases of the junction unmatched. Here the CDR3 reads CSAYSGDKGNEQFF. DNA for the CDR3: TGCAGCGCTTATAGCGGGGACAAAGGAAATGAGCAGTTCTTC.

The gene calls are TRBV7-9 and TRBJ2-1, with 9 bases matching TRBD2. The CDR3 has 16 amino acids. The ends lost 6 bases at V and 9 bases at J; junction bases unmatched: 15. Germline V gives CDR1 SEHNR, CDR2 FQNEAQ (reference sequence). The CDR3 DNA is TGTGCCAGCAGGACCGGTGGTGCGGGGGGGCCTACTGAGCAGTTCTTC. This translates into CASRTGGAGGPTEQFF.

This clone has more than one count but fewer than ten. This chain links TRBV7-2 with TRBJ1-1, with a possible D match to TRBD1 (5 bases). Germline CDR1 is SGHTA and CDR2 is FQGNSA. This CDR3 is built from 14 residues. V lost 1 base to trimming and J lost 9 bases, with 15 bases between them. The CDR3 DNA reads TGTGCCAGCAGCTTAGAGTGGCAGGGCGCCCAAGCTTTCTTT. Amino acids: CASSLEWQGAQAFF.

Note on this clone: The same CDR3 can be traced to other DNA sequences in this sample. The rearrangement joins TRBV7-6 to TRBJ2-2, with D perhaps matching TRBD1 (5 bases). With 1 base removed from V and 4 bases from J, the gap between germline ends came to 7 bases. The germline CDR1 and CDR2 sequences are SGHVS and FNYEAQ. This CDR3 region has 14 residues. The CDR3 DNA follows: TGTGCCAGCAGCTTAGGACAGCTCACCGGGGAGCTGTTTTTT. This codes for CASSLGQLTGELFF.

A few counts support this clone. The chain recombines TRBV4-2 with TRBJ1-4; D remains ambiguous. Germline V CDR1 and CDR2: LGHNA, YNFKEQ. CDR3 size: 15 residues. Between the trimmed V and J ends, which lost 1 base and 5 bases, there was a span of 11 bases. Written as DNA, the CDR3 is TGTGCCAGCAGCCAAGGCGGGTGGCTAAATGAAAAACTGTTTTTT. Translated: CASSQGGWLNEKLFF.

There are a few counts of this clone. Here the CDR3 DNA reads TGTGCCAGCTCCCCCGGAGGGAACACTGAAGCTTTCTTT. As protein: CASSPGGNTEAFF. This chain uses TRBV18 with TRBJ1-1, with unresolved D. V was shortened by 6 bases and J by 1 base, with 9 bases between the two germline ends. Germline V CDR1 and CDR2: KGHSH, LQKENI. The CDR3 has 13 residues.

This chain connects TRBV2 to TRBJ1-2; D not certain. This CDR3 region has 15 residues. Germline V CDR1 and CDR2: SNHLY, FYNNEI. Trimming removed 3 bases from V and 2 bases from J, with 13 bases in between. The CDR3 spells CASSDRRSPNYGYTF. The DNA of the CDR3 is TGTGCCAGCAGTGATCGTCGGTCACCGAACTATGGCTACACCTTC.

J is TRBJ2-2 and V is TRBV29-1; TRBD1 matches at 8 bases. The V gene's germline CDR1 is SQVTM and CDR2 ANQGSEA. The V gene end was trimmed by 6 bases and the J gene end by 4 bases; junction bases not matched to a gene: 4. The CDR3 totals 13 residues. The CDR3 loop reads CSVRDRPTGELFF. CDR3 nucleotides: TGCAGCGTCAGGGACAGGCCCACCGGGGAGCTGTTTTTT.

This clone was found once. V gene TRBV28 combines with J gene TRBJ1-5; 7 bases line up with TRBD1. The CDR3 covers 17 residues. With V trimmed by 6 bases and J by 0 bases, 11 bases remained unmatched. Germline V gene lookup returns CDR1 MDHEN and CDR2 SYDVKM. CDR3 protein: CASRSLRDSFSNQPQHF. The CDR3 nucleotides are TGTGCCAGCAGGTCACTCCGGGACAGTTTTAGCAATCAGCCCCAGCATTTT.

V usage is TRBV6-5 and J usage is TRBJ1-3, with a tentative D call TRBD1 (5 bases). Trimming shortened V by 6 bases and J by 0 bases, and 12 bases separated the two germline ends. The CDR3 covers 15 residues. Germline CDR1 and CDR2: MNHEY and SVGAGI. CDR3 coding DNA: TGTGCCAGCAGACCTTCAGGGCACTCTGGAAACACCATATATTTT. Translation gives CASRPSGHSGNTIYF.

This sequence joins TRBV12-5 and TRBJ1-1, with TRBD1 identical over 7 bases. The CDR3 extends over 17 amino acids. The germline V gene encodes CDR1 LGHNT and CDR2 FRNRAP. J was trimmed by 2 bases and V by 6 bases; bases with no gene match: 15. The CDR3 DNA follows: TGTGCTAGTGGACCTCACAGGGGTGGAGGGCTAAACACTGAAGCTTTCTTT. Residues: CASGPHRGGGLNTEAFF.

The chain has TRBV6-5 and TRBJ1-4; D unclear. In germline, CDR1 is MNHEY, CDR2 SVGAGI. The CDR3 contains 15 residues. V was cut by 2 bases and J by 1 base, with 8 bases left in between. The CDR3 here is CASSYVAGTNEKLFF. The CDR3, as DNA: TGTGCCAGCAGTTACGTGGCAGGAACTAATGAAAAACTGTTTTTT.

The CDR3 loop reads CASSSILDSGNTIYF. The DNA for the CDR3 is TGTGCCAGCAGTTCTATTTTGGACTCCGGAAACACCATATATTTT. The rearrangement links TRBV3-1 (or the pseudogene TRBV3-2) to TRBJ1-3; no definite D call. The V end lost 6 bases, the J end lost 4 bases, and 16 bases lay between the germline ends. This CDR3 contains 15 residues. Germline V gene lookup returns CDR1 LGHDT and CDR2 YNNKEL (reference sequence).

V and J are TRBV27 and TRBJ2-1; TRBD2 is a possible D gene (5 bases). The CDR3 totals 14 residues. V lost 3 bases, J lost 4 bases, and 10 bases lay in between. Per germline, CDR1 MNHEY and CDR2 SMNVEV (reference sequence). CDR3 sequence reads: CASSFIGGYNEQFF. The DNA of the CDR3 is TGTGCCAGCAGTTTCATAGGAGGTTACAATGAGCAGTTCTTC.

The V gene is TRBV4-1, the J gene TRBJ2-2; tentative D call: TRBD1 (6 bases). Per the germline V gene, CDR1 is MGHRA and CDR2 is YSYEKL. The V end lost 6 bases, the J end lost 4 bases, and 15 bases lay between the germline ends. The CDR3 contains 15 residues. The CDR3 bases are TGCGCCAGCAGTCGAACCCGGACAGCCACCGGGGAGCTGTTTTTT. Translation: CASSRTRTATGELFF.

The rearrangement uses TRBV16 and TRBJ2-1; 13 bases are shared with TRBD2. The trim removed 4 bases at V and 4 bases at J, leaving 1 base unmatched. The CDR3 runs 15 residues. CDR1 and CDR2 from the germline V gene are KGHSY and FQNENV. CDR3 bases: TGTGCCAGCAGCCCGACTAGCGGGGGGTACAATGAGCAGTTCTTC. It is translated as CASSPTSGGYNEQFF.

The chain joins TRBV28 to TRBJ2-7; 9 positions agree with TRBD1. Trimming cost V 6 bases and J 6 bases; bases outside gene matches: 12. Looked up from germline, CDR1 is MDHEN and CDR2 is SYDVKM. This CDR3 is built from 15 residues. The chain's CDR3 is CASSPTKQGAREQYV. Written as DNA, the CDR3 is TGTGCCAGCAGCCCGACTAAACAGGGGGCGCGCGAGCAGTACGTC.

The chain joins TRBV28 to TRBJ1-5, with D tentatively TRBD1 (6 bases). Trimming removed 5 bases at V and 5 bases at J, with 13 bases between. The CDR3 spans 14 residues. Germline CDR1 is MDHEN and CDR2 is SYDVKM. CDR3 amino acids: CASSPRQVYQPQHF. Here the CDR3 DNA reads TGTGCCAGCAGTCCCAGACAGGTTTATCAGCCCCAGCATTTT.

The V call is TRBV30, the J call TRBJ2-3, with D maybe TRBD2 (5 bases). Trimming left V 0 bases short and J 4 bases short, with 5 bases between. The CDR3 has 12 residues. The germline gives CDR1 GTSNPN, CDR2 SVGIG (reference sequence). The CDR3 DNA follows: TGTGCCTGGAGTGTCGGGGCAGATACGCAGTATTTT. Translating gives CAWSVGADTQYF.

This clone was found a few times. The rearrangement links TRBV19 to TRBJ2-1; no clear D. The V end was cut by 0 bases, the J end by 8 bases, with 17 bases between. This CDR3 has 16 amino acids. The germline CDR1 and CDR2 sequences are LNHDA and SQIVND (reference sequence). In DNA form, the CDR3 reads TGTGCCAGTAGTATAGAGCCGGCTAGTGGAAGCCATGAGCAGTTCTTC. This sequence encodes CASSIEPASGSHEQFF.